This T cell receptor (beta chain) was recorded in a study of T cell repertoires in cytomegalovirus infection. As for the study in general: Public signatures in TCR beta pointed to CMV infection and matching HLA type.

TCRdb recomputed calls from the reads with MiXCR, one row per CDR3 protein. The sample shows approximately 910,000 distinct CDR3 sequences, 25% to 40% of them seen only once. Findings of the study overall: Summed frequency of shared TCR beta families picked out CMV carriers who also had the relevant HLA.

As regards this clonotype: Its antigen is currently unknown.

V lost 6 bases and J 6 bases, leaving 18 bases between the germline ends. This CDR3 has 15 residues. Germline lookup yields CDR1 MNHEY and CDR2 SMNVEV (reference sequence). This sequence was found in a human donor in good health (CMV status not recorded). Some clones in this sample may be carry-over from other donors' samples. The sequenced sample was cultured CD8+ T cells from PBMCs, obtained from culture after CMV antigen stimulation. This chain links TRBV27 with TRBJ2-1; a weak D match, TRBD1 (7 bases). This CDR3 is CASRPSRGDLNEQFF. Here the CDR3 DNA reads TGTGCCAGCAGGCCAAGCAGGGGGGACCTCAATGAGCAGTTCTTC.